Included here is one T cell receptor (beta chain) sequence, with context. This clonotype was seen a handful of times. What this receptor recognizes is not known. No quality values exist for individual bases; no much larger clone is one base distant. This entry comes from a study of T-cell memory formation after mild COVID-19 (dated by TCRdb to 2020 to 2022). In terms of the full investigation: TCR sequence clusters from the two donors were found to be largely donor specific. Two young, previously healthy adult volunteers made up the cohort, one male and one female. In two donors, T-cell clones that expanded and contracted after mild COVID-19 were followed by sequencing TCRalpha and TCRbeta repertoires longitudinally.

Ficoll-Paque density gradient centrifugation was used to isolate PBMCs. From the germline V gene (reference sequence), CDR1 is DFQATT and CDR2 is SNEGSKA. There are 19 amino acids in the CDR3, from cysteine to phenylalanine inclusive. The only DNA kept is the CDR3, 57 bases in frame from the first base. V trim: 1 base; J trim: 6 bases; unmatched bases: 15. Points the paper makes about the study in general: Clones that contracted from day 15 to 85 showed balanced CD4/CD8 phenotypes, whereas a second wave of clones that expanded from day 15 to 37 leaned towards CD4+. Contracting CD4+ clones turned up mainly in the CM and EM memory subsets, whereas EMRA was where CD8+ clones were enriched. SARS-CoV-2 specificity was not confirmed for the second-wave clones peaking on day 37. The study covered only two mild cases, and larger cohorts including severe cases with pre-infection samples were considered necessary. The detection of some responding clones in pre-infection memory suggests that pre-existing cross-reactive memory T cells joined the SARS-CoV-2 response.

TCRdb names Illumina NovaSeq 6000 as the instrument used. cDNA libraries for TCRalpha and TCRbeta were prepared by 5'RACE using constant-segment primers, with sample barcodes and unique molecular identifiers added. RNA was extracted from every sample with Trizol reagent. Library amplification was performed in two PCR steps, and a second sample barcode and Illumina TruSeq adapters were introduced in the second step. Sequencing of the libraries was done on an Illumina NovaSeq, producing 2 x 150 bp paired-end reads. The paper's data handling went like this. With migec v1.2.7, reads were demultiplexed and then collapsed into UMI-guided consensus sequences. With mixcr v2.1.11, UMI consensuses were aligned to TRA and TRB V and J templates and assembled into clonotypes. A clonotype was counted as expanded or contracted only when both edgeR and NoisET called the clonotype significant, with the noise models trained on biological replicates. For edgeR calls, a false discovery rate-adjusted p below 0.01 and a log2 fold-change threshold of 1 were applied. PCA with hierarchical clustering of max-normalized trajectories of the 1000 most abundant clonotypes was used as exploratory dynamics analysis. Separately sequenced CD4+ and CD8+ repertoires were used to assign the CD4 or CD8 phenotype of responding clones. Using fastp at Q25 and MiXCR, TCRdb reprocessed the public reads and kept productive beta chains. Merged by CDR3 protein, the rows form single entries marked with the most common genes and DNA. The V and J calls and clone size are TCRdb's, not the authors'. This sample comprises roughly 100,000 distinct CDR3 sequences, over 15% of them detected only once. The ten largest clones represent 28% of the sample.

The rearranged segments are TRBV20-1 and TRBJ2-1, and 13 junctional nucleotides match TRBD2. The source is an adult woman who had mild COVID-19 (a few samples of this study predate the infection). The sample titles of this study are shuffled in the database, so cell type and time point are left out; the donor was told from shared clones. Sequencing was performed on PBMCs or a T cell subset sorted from them (not recorded which). CDR3 reads: CSARAYQGQGTSGINEQFF. The DNA is TGCAGTGCTAGAGCATACCAGGGACAAGGGACTAGCGGGATCAATGAGCAGTTCTTC.